The 2 T cell receptor beta chains below come from one sample, sequenced in a study of blood T cells in healthy people across ages. A second PCR, run for about 6 to 12 cycles, used a sample-barcoded 5' primer plus a J-beta primer mix. A single record per CDR3 protein comes from TCRdb applying MiXCR to the 5' RACE reads. This sample has 750,000 to 950,000 distinct CDR3 sequences, with about 55% found just once. Sequenced: blood. The receptors originated from an older man in good health.

This rearrangement joins TRBV7-2 to TRBJ2-1; weak D call: TRBD2 (5 bases). The germline V gene encodes CDR1 SGHTA and CDR2 FQGNSA. Deletions cut 5 bases from V and 12 bases from J, with 20 bases between. CDR3 length: 14 residues. The CDR3 DNA reads TGTGCCAGCAGCCCCCCCCTCCGAGGAGGCGGGCAGTTCTTC. This sequence encodes CASSPPLRGGGQFF.

This clonotype has a single count. The CDR3 is CATSRDSRYEQYF. CDR3 nucleotide sequence: TGTGCCACCAGCAGAGACAGCCGGTACGAGCAGTACTTC. This chain joins TRBV15 and TRBJ2-7, with D unresolved. This CDR3 region has 13 residues. V was pared by 0 bases and J by 4 bases, with 7 bases between. Germline CDR1 and CDR2: LNHNV and YYDKDF (reference sequence).